Given below is one T cell receptor beta chain in context. Per germline, CDR1 MNHEY and CDR2 SMNVEV (reference sequence). V was clipped by 0 bases and J by 2 bases, with 8 bases between them. This CDR3 has 15 amino acids. Method: immunoSEQ multiplex PCR; TCRdb's copy keeps in-frame clones and lacks some. Of approximately 220,000 clones in the sample, approximately 90% are singletons; the top ten hold roughly 1.2%. This record belongs to a study of blood T cell repertoires in COVID-19. About the research overall: Acute and convalescent COVID-19 samples came from the United States, Italy and Spain. From T cells, B-cell-depleted T cells, or PBMCs came the material, which was cDNA or gDNA.

Recruits, aged roughly 18 to 89 years, lived in 20 to 30 US areas. Assignment of participants to cohorts was predicated upon participant-reported clinical history. Input material: PBMCs or T cells enriched from blood (not recorded which). The sequence derives from a man aged 30 to 39 who had recovered from COVID-19. This chain uses TRBV27 with TRBJ1-5; weak D call: TRBD1 (6 bases). CDR3 amino acids: CASSLSGGGNQPQHF. CDR3 DNA sequence: TGTGCCAGCAGTTTATCAGGGGGGGGCAATCAGCCCCAGCATTTT.